This T cell receptor (beta chain) was sequenced for a study of regulatory T cells in long-lasting Graves disease. General study results and limits: The number of shared public clonotypes was higher in persistent patients (2,741) than new patients (under 1,000). Results may be inaccurate due to the small sample size. Persistent disease preferred TRBV28, TRBJ1-2 and TRBJ2-5.

Libraries of TCR beta came from iRepertoire HTBI primers plus Arm-PCR of CDR3 regions. One entry per CDR3 protein results from TCRdb running MiXCR on the multiplex PCR reads. The data contain some 370,000 distinct CDR3 sequences, roughly 24% of them seen just once; the ten biggest clones take up 28%. Time point described: persistent/refractory GD, antithyroid drugs over 5 years with positive TRAb. The TCR library was prepared using RNA isolated from PBMCs. As a group, patients came from one endocrinology department in Xi'an, China. The V and J ends lost 2 bases and 2 bases, in that order; junction bases with no gene match: 9. This CDR3 has 16 amino acids. Germline-derived CDR1 and CDR2 are SGHRS and YFSETQ. This clonotype was seen more than once but under ten times. Antigen: not known.

The receptor was derived from a woman aged 40 to 50 with Graves disease. The rearrangement uses TRBV5-1 and TRBJ2-7; 8 nucleotides align to TRBD2. The sample consisted of peripheral blood mononuclear cells (PBMCs), taken when the disease was refractory, from a patient treated with antithyroid drugs. The CDR3 reads CASSFLTSAPTYEQYF. Here the CDR3 DNA reads TGCGCCAGCAGCTTCCTGACTAGCGCACCGACCTACGAGCAGTACTTC.